The 27 T cell receptor beta chains below all came from one sample that was sequenced in a study of blood T cell repertoires in COVID-19. Libraries were prepared by immunoSEQ multiplex PCR; TCRdb keeps only in-frame clonotypes and omits some of them. Here the sample spans about 250,000 clones, roughly 85% being singletons. Sequencing input: peripheral blood. The receptor source for this set is a young man with active or convalescent COVID-19.

The chain uses TRBV18 and TRBJ1-4; TRBD1 aligns across 7 bases. The V segment lost 4 bases and the J segment 3 bases; nucleotides outside the gene matches: 8. The CDR3 has 16 residues. Germline V CDR1 and CDR2: KGHSH, LQKENI. The CDR3 region is CASSLGEGAANEKLFF. DNA of the CDR3: TGTGCCAGCTCACTAGGTGAGGGGGCCGCTAATGAAAAACTGTTTTTT. Full variable domain (remainder filled in from reference TRBV18 and TRBJ1-4): NAGVMQNPRHLVRRRGQEARLRCSPMKGHSHVYWYRQLPEEGLKFMVYLQKENIIDESGMPKERFSAEFPKEGPSILRIQQVVRGDSAAYFCASSLGEGAANEKLFFGSGTQLSVL.

This clone was seen only a few times. The chain is built from TRBV5-8 and TRBJ2-1; 12 bases are shared with TRBD2. The CDR3 runs to 16 residues. Looked up from germline, CDR1 is SGHTS and CDR2 is YDEGEE. J lost 4 bases, V lost 0 bases, and 2 bases had no gene match. Here the CDR3 reads CASSLGGTSGYNEQFF. The DNA of the CDR3 is TGTGCCAGCAGCTTGGGGGGGACTAGCGGGTACAATGAGCAGTTCTTC.

The chain uses TRBV7-8 and TRBJ1-4; the match to TRBD1 covers 8 bases. The germline V gene encodes CDR1 SGHVS and CDR2 FQNEAQ. The CDR3 contains 16 residues. V was pared by 4 bases and J by 4 bases, with 8 bases of the junction left unmatched. Here the CDR3 reads CASSSLGTGGNEKLFF. The DNA for the CDR3 is TGTGCCAGCAGCTCACTCGGGACAGGTGGTAATGAAAAACTGTTTTTT. The whole variable domain, filled in from reference TRBV7-8 and TRBJ1-4, reads GAGVSQSPRYKVAKRGQDVALRCDPISGHVSLFWYQQALGQGPEFLTYFQNEAQLDKSGLPSDRFFAERPEGSVSTLKIQRTQQEDSAVYLCASSSLGTGGNEKLFFGSGTQLSVL.

The chain links TRBV30 to TRBJ2-7; 7 bases map to TRBD1. In germline, CDR1 is GTSNPN, CDR2 SVGIG (reference sequence). The CDR3 runs to 11 residues. The V and J ends lost 5 bases and 5 bases, in that order; junction bases with no gene match: 3. The CDR3 loop is CAWGTGDEQYF. The CDR3 DNA is TGTGCCTGGGGAACAGGGGACGAGCAGTACTTC.

This chain links TRBV4-3 with TRBJ2-1; D unclear. The CDR3 is 13 residues long. Germline V gene data show CDR1 as LGHNA and CDR2 as YSLEER. Trimming cost V 3 bases and J 7 bases, with 10 bases left between them. For the CDR3, the DNA is TGCGCCAGCAGCCATTCCGGCGGTAATGAGCAGTTCTTC. This gives the protein CASSHSGGNEQFF.

The J gene is TRBJ2-1, the V gene TRBV6-5; 8 nucleotides line up with TRBD2. The CDR3 covers 15 residues. CDR1 and CDR2 (germline): MNHEY, SVGAGI. The junction had 10 bases not matched to a gene; V was cut back by 6 bases and J by 6 bases. This CDR3 is CASSRGVAGLNEQFF. CDR3 bases: TGTGCCAGCAGCCGCGGGGTAGCGGGGCTCAATGAGCAGTTCTTC.

V gene TRBV25-1 combines with J gene TRBJ1-1; D perhaps matches TRBD1 (6 bases). CDR1 and CDR2 from the germline V gene are MGHDK and SYGVNS. Trimming removed 3 bases from V and 4 bases from J, with 12 bases in between. The CDR3 sequence is 14 residues long. The CDR3 protein is CASSDQQGSTEAFF. The CDR3 nucleotides are TGTGCCAGCAGTGATCAACAGGGTTCCACTGAAGCTTTCTTT.

The V gene is TRBV7-7, the J gene TRBJ1-4, with D possibly matching TRBD1 (5 bases). V shed 3 bases and J shed 4 bases, with 15 bases lying between them. The CDR3 extends over 16 amino acids. Looked up from germline, CDR1 is SSHAT and CDR2 is FNYEAQ (reference sequence). The chain's CDR3 is CASSFTQSGNNEKLFF. The CDR3 bases are TGTGCCAGCAGCTTCACGCAGTCAGGGAATAATGAAAAACTGTTTTTT.

The genes are TRBV19 and TRBJ1-5; no clear D gene. The CDR3 runs to 15 residues. The germline V gene has CDR1 LNHDA and CDR2 SQIVND (reference sequence). With 6 bases removed from V and 1 base from J, the gap between germline ends came to 13 bases. CDR3 protein: CASRTRSVSNQPQHF. For the CDR3, the DNA is TGTGCCAGTAGAACGAGGTCGGTGAGCAATCAGCCCCAGCATTTT.

The chain joins TRBV13 to TRBJ2-7; 8 bases match TRBD1. The V and J ends lost 5 bases and 6 bases, in that order; junction bases with no gene match: 15. Germline CDR1 and CDR2: PRHDT and FYEKMQ (reference sequence). There are 16 residues in the CDR3. The DNA of the CDR3 is TGTGCCAGCAGCCTACAGCCAGGGGGCGTAAAAGCCGAGCAGTACTTC. Its protein product is CASSLQPGGVKAEQYF.

The V call is TRBV6-1, the J call TRBJ1-1, with 7 bases fitting TRBD1. CDR3 length equals 12 residues. Germline CDR1 is MNHNS and CDR2 is SASEGT. The V and J ends lost 2 bases and 9 bases, in that order; junction bases with no gene match: 3. CDR3 loop: CASSEWTGKAFF. For the CDR3, the DNA is TGTGCCAGCAGTGAATGGACAGGCAAAGCTTTCTTT.

This clone occurred once. The chain combines TRBV7-9 with TRBJ1-2, with D perhaps TRBD1 (6 bases). This CDR3 has 14 residues. Trimming cost V 5 bases and J 8 bases, with 18 bases left between them. Germline V gene lookup returns CDR1 SEHNR and CDR2 FQNEAQ (reference sequence). CDR3 bases: TGTGCCAGCAGCCTTTCGGACAGTCTCAAAGGCTACACCTTC. Translated, it gives CASSLSDSLKGYTF.

V gene TRBV7-8 combines with J gene TRBJ1-6; D possibly corresponds to TRBD1 (6 bases). Trimming took 0 bases from V and 7 from J, leaving 16 bases between them. The length of the CDR3 is 17 residues. The germline gives CDR1 SGHVS, CDR2 FQNEAQ. CDR3 residues: CASSLALLGAQNSPLHF. The DNA of the CDR3 is TGTGCCAGCAGCTTAGCGTTACTGGGGGCACAGAATTCACCCCTCCACTTT.

The rearrangement joins TRBV19 to TRBJ1-6, with D hard to call. The ends were cut back, 2 bases at V and 5 bases at J, with 10 bases in the middle. Germline V gene lookup returns CDR1 LNHDA and CDR2 SQIVND (reference sequence). The CDR3 covers 15 residues. In DNA, the CDR3 is TGTGCCAGTAGTATAAAGGCAGCGCATAATTCACCCCTCCACTTT. This codes for CASSIKAAHNSPLHF. The full variable domain, rest sourced from reference TRBV19 and TRBJ1-6, is DGGITQSPKYLFRKEGQNVTLSCEQNLNHDAMYWYRQDPGQGLRLIYYSQIVNDFQKGDIAEGYSVSREKKESFPLTVTSAQKNPTAFYLCASSIKAAHNSPLHFGNGTRLTVT.

The rearrangement joins TRBV13 to TRBJ2-7; 9 nucleotides agree with TRBD1. J gave up 0 bases and V 1 base, and 4 bases lay outside the gene matches. The CDR3 has 16 residues. The germline V gene has CDR1 PRHDT and CDR2 FYEKMQ (reference sequence). CDR3 nucleotide sequence: TGTGCCAGCAGCTTAGCGGGACAGGGTCCCTCCTACGAGCAGTACTTC. This translates into CASSLAGQGPSYEQYF.

The chain links TRBV6-5 to TRBJ1-5, with a possible D match to TRBD1 (6 bases). Trimming removed 6 bases from V and 9 bases from J, with 12 bases in between. Germline CDR1 is MNHEY and CDR2 is SVGAGI. The CDR3 runs 12 residues. CDR3 protein: CASRGGLGPQHF. The CDR3 coding sequence is TGTGCCAGCAGGGGGGGGCTCGGGCCCCAGCATTTT.

The chain joins TRBV7-8 to TRBJ1-3; D is unclear. CDR1 is SGHVS, CDR2 FQNEAQ, per germline. Trimming shortened V by 5 bases and J by 8 bases, and 10 bases separated the two germline ends. The CDR3 runs to 12 residues. For the CDR3, the DNA is TGTGCCAGCAGCCCCACCGGGGACACCATATATTTT. Translating gives CASSPTGDTIYF. The complete variable domain, with remaining parts taken from reference TRBV7-8 and TRBJ1-3, reads GAGVSQSPRYKVAKRGQDVALRCDPISGHVSLFWYQQALGQGPEFLTYFQNEAQLDKSGLPSDRFFAERPEGSVSTLKIQRTQQEDSAVYLCASSPTGDTIYFGEGSWLTVV.

This chain links TRBV2 with TRBJ2-7; tentatively, D is TRBD2 (6 bases). Germline lookup yields CDR1 SNHLY and CDR2 FYNNEI. Trimming took off 3 bases at V and 7 bases at J, with 16 bases between the two ends. CDR3 length: 14 amino acids. The CDR3 loop reads CASSDRAGSGEQYF. The CDR3 nucleotides are TGTGCCAGCAGTGATAGGGCGGGATCCGGTGAGCAGTACTTC.

The V gene is TRBV5-4, the J gene TRBJ2-3, with 10 nucleotides matching TRBD1. Trimming removed 4 bases from V and 2 bases from J; junction bases left unmatched: 7. The CDR3 is 16 amino acids. Germline values: CDR1 SGHNT, CDR2 YYREEE (reference sequence). The CDR3 is CASSPTTGGFTDTQYF. CDR3 bases: TGTGCCAGCAGCCCCACGACAGGGGGCTTCACAGATACGCAGTATTTT.

V usage is TRBV2 and J usage is TRBJ2-7; 7 bases are a match to TRBD2. The germline gives CDR1 SNHLY, CDR2 FYNNEI. Unmatched junction bases numbered 7, after V lost 5 bases and J lost 3 bases. This CDR3 has 14 amino acids. The CDR3 sequence: CASSTASGFYEQYF. The CDR3, as DNA: TGTGCCAGCAGTACTGCTAGCGGATTCTACGAGCAGTACTTC. Full variable domain (outside the CDR3, taken from reference TRBV2 and TRBJ2-7): EPEVTQTPSHQVTQMGQEVILRCVPISNHLYFYWYRQILGQKVEFLVSFYNNEISEKSEIFDDQFSVERPDGSNFTLKIRSTKLEDSAMYFCASSTASGFYEQYFGPGTRLTVT.

This chain joins TRBV21-1 and TRBJ1-5. TRBV21-1 is described as a pseudogene. The length of the CDR3 is 17 residues. CDR3 sequence (DNA): TGTGCCAGCAGGGACACGGGGGACTATTATAGCAATCAGCCCCAGCATTTT. Its protein product is CASRDTGDYYSNQPQHF.

The chain combines TRBV7-6 with TRBJ2-5; possibly TRBD2 for D (7 bases). This CDR3 has 15 amino acids. Trimming removed 0 bases from V and 9 bases from J, with 17 bases in between. Germline CDR1 SGHVS, CDR2 FNYEAQ. This chain's CDR3 is CASSLALGGGSAQYF. In DNA form, the CDR3 reads TGTGCCAGCAGCTTAGCCCTGGGGGGGGGCTCGGCCCAGTACTTC.

This chain joins TRBV24-1 and TRBJ1-6; no clear D gene. The CDR3 spans 15 residues. V gave up 3 bases and J gave up 7 bases, with 12 bases separating them. The germline V gene encodes CDR1 KGHDR and CDR2 SFDVKD. This chain's CDR3 is CATSDLGLQNSPLHF. DNA of the CDR3: TGTGCCACCAGTGATCTTGGACTTCAGAATTCACCCCTCCACTTT.

This clone was detected once. The chain links TRBV20-1 to TRBJ2-7, with TRBD1 identical over 9 bases. Germline V lookup: CDR1 DFQATT, CDR2 SNEGSKA (reference sequence). The CDR3 extends over 11 amino acids. The DNA for the CDR3 is TGCAGAACCGGGACAGGGAACGAGCAGTACTTC. This encodes CRTGTGNEQYF.

The J gene is TRBJ2-5, the V gene TRBV30, with a possible D match to TRBD2 (7 bases). The CDR3 loop spans 14 amino acids. V was clipped by 0 bases and J by 3 bases, with 11 bases between them. From germline, CDR1 is GTSNPN and CDR2 SVGIG (reference sequence). The CDR3 reads CAWSVGGAEETQYF. The CDR3 DNA reads as TGTGCCTGGAGTGTAGGGGGGGCGGAAGAGACCCAGTACTTC.

This chain links TRBV6-4 with TRBJ2-2; a weak D match, TRBD2 (5 bases). Trimming removed 8 bases at V and 3 bases at J, with 13 bases between. The germline gives CDR1 MRHNA, CDR2 SNTAGT. The CDR3 runs to 14 residues. The CDR3 loop reads CASRLATDTGELFF. The DNA of the CDR3 is TGTGCCAGCCGGCTAGCAACGGACACCGGGGAGCTGTTTTTT.

The chain links TRBV7-8 to TRBJ2-3; no definite D call. The V end was cut by 2 bases, the J end by 2 bases, with 8 bases between. CDR3 length equals 14 residues. Germline lookup yields CDR1 SGHVS and CDR2 FQNEAQ. CDR3 sequence (DNA): TGTGCCAGCAGCTTATCGGAGAACACAGATACGCAGTATTTT. It yields the protein CASSLSENTDTQYF.